A single T cell receptor beta chain is shown here with its context. Antigen: not known. The entry originates in a study of OX40 agonist ivuxolimab in advanced cancers. Study-level information: It was permissible to have had prior anti-PD-1, anti-PD-L1 or anti-CTLA-4 therapy, and about 40% had some. Overall study results and limits: The work left the antigen specificity of expanded peripheral T cells undetermined. Low levels of normalized T-cell clonal expansion also appeared in some nonresponders.

The germline V and J ends were trimmed by 3 bases and 1 base, with 6 bases remaining between them. The germline gives CDR1 GTSNPN, CDR2 SVGIG (reference sequence). The CDR3 has 12 residues. Clones were sequenced by immunoSEQ multiplex PCR, and TCRdb holds only the in-frame ones, with some missing. The table lists approximately 45,000 clones, roughly 94% of them singletons. The sequence was obtained from an adult with an advanced solid tumor such as melanoma, head and neck, liver or kidney cancer. V usage is TRBV30 and J usage is TRBJ1-1; D gene uncertain. This specimen was CD4+ or CD8+ T cells sorted from blood, taken in a trial of the OX40 agonist ivuxolimab. The DNA for the CDR3 is TGTGCCTGGAGGGATGGGAACACTGAAGCTTTCTTT. This sequence encodes CAWRDGNTEAFF.